Listed below are T cell receptor beta chains from one sample, sequenced in a study of T and B cells in COVID-19 patients. One entry per CDR3 protein results from TCRdb running MiXCR on the multiplex PCR reads. In the table there are some 17,000 distinct CDR3 sequences, about a quarter of which are singletons. Sequenced: blood. The receptors were gathered from a human donor who had recovered from COVID-19. The CDR3 runs from the conserved cysteine through the conserved F or W. The D gene is left open where the match is weak. Size is stated for part of the rows, as once, few or many counts, or as a class when the clone is expanded.

clone_size: few; d_call: TRBD2; v_call: TRBV18; j_call: TRBJ2-7; cdr3_aa: CASSPWPSGTYEQYF; cdr3_nt: TGTGCCAGCTCACCTTGGCCTAGCGGGACCTACGAGCAGTACTTC
clone_size: many; d_call: .; v_call: TRBV19; j_call: TRBJ1-1; cdr3_aa: CASRSGFGAFF; cdr3_nt: TGTGCCAGTAGATCCGGGTTCGGGGCTTTCTTT
clone_size: many; d_call: .; v_call: TRBV6-6; j_call: TRBJ2-2; cdr3_aa: CASSYVNTGELFF; cdr3_nt: TGTGCCAGCAGTTACGTCAACACCGGGGAGCTGTTTTTT
clone_size: few; d_call: .; v_call: TRBV6-1; j_call: TRBJ2-2; cdr3_aa: CASSEEGIFGGELFF; cdr3_nt: TGTGCCAGCAGTGAAGAGGGTATATTCGGCGGGGAGCTGTTTTTT
clone_size: .; d_call: .; v_call: TRBV7-9; j_call: TRBJ2-4; cdr3_aa: CASSLPETAKLAKNIQYF; cdr3_nt: TGTGCCAGCAGCTTGCCAGAGACAGCCAAACTAGCCAAAAACATTCAGTACTTC
clone_size: .; d_call: TRBD1; v_call: TRBV5-1; j_call: TRBJ1-5; cdr3_aa: CASSATGDGNQPQHF; cdr3_nt: TGCGCCAGCAGCGCCACAGGGGATGGCAATCAGCCCCAGCATTTT
clone_size: few; d_call: TRBD1; v_call: TRBV4-3; j_call: TRBJ2-7; cdr3_aa: CASSRDRGWEQYF; cdr3_nt: TGCGCCAGCAGCCGGGACAGGGGTTGGGAGCAGTACTTC
clone_size: .; d_call: TRBD1; v_call: TRBV9; j_call: TRBJ2-6; cdr3_aa: CASSARTGPLVREANVLTF; cdr3_nt: TGTGCCAGCAGCGCCCGGACAGGCCCCTTGGTCCGCGAGGCCAACGTCCTGACTTTC
clone_size: .; d_call: .; v_call: TRBV7-2; j_call: TRBJ2-2; cdr3_aa: CASSLSGGNTGELFF; cdr3_nt: TGTGCCAGCAGCTTGTCTGGGGGTAACACCGGGGAGCTGTTTTTT
clone_size: .; d_call: TRBD2; v_call: TRBV7-2; j_call: TRBJ2-1; cdr3_aa: CASSLWTSGRNEQFF; cdr3_nt: TGTGCCAGCAGCCTCTGGACTAGCGGGAGAAATGAGCAGTTCTTC
clone_size: medium-sized; d_call: .; v_call: TRBV29-1; j_call: TRBJ2-7; cdr3_aa: CSVRRLQGKLEQYF; cdr3_nt: TGCAGCGTTCGTCGGTTGCAGGGTAAACTCGAGCAGTACTTC
clone_size: .; d_call: .; v_call: TRBV24-1; j_call: TRBJ2-1; cdr3_aa: CATSDPPGQPLNEQFF; cdr3_nt: TGTGCCACCAGTGACCCTCCGGGACAACCGCTCAATGAGCAGTTCTTC
clone_size: many; d_call: TRBD1; v_call: TRBV5-6; j_call: TRBJ1-1; cdr3_aa: CASSSDRGRNTEAFF; cdr3_nt: TGTGCCAGCAGCTCCGACAGGGGGCGGAACACTGAAGCTTTCTTT
clone_size: medium-sized; d_call: .; v_call: TRBV29-1; j_call: TRBJ2-7; cdr3_aa: CSVRDSGYEQYF; cdr3_nt: TGCAGCGTGCGGGACAGCGGCTACGAGCAGTACTTC
clone_size: few; d_call: .; v_call: TRBV12-3/TRBV12-4; j_call: TRBJ2-3; cdr3_aa: CASSPGSRPHTDTQYF; cdr3_nt: TGTGCCAGCAGTCCAGGGAGCCGCCCTCACACAGATACGCAGTATTTT
clone_size: .; d_call: TRBD1; v_call: TRBV27; j_call: TRBJ2-7; cdr3_aa: CASSLRARGRDEQYF; cdr3_nt: TGTGCCAGCAGTTTACGTGCCAGGGGGCGGGACGAGCAGTACTTC
clone_size: many; d_call: .; v_call: TRBV18; j_call: TRBJ2-7; cdr3_aa: CASSPLGYEQYF; cdr3_nt: TGTGCCAGCTCACCATTAGGATACGAGCAGTACTTC
clone_size: .; d_call: .; v_call: TRBV5-1; j_call: TRBJ2-7; cdr3_aa: CASRRDLDFSYEQYF; cdr3_nt: TGCGCCAGCAGGCGGGACCTTGACTTCTCCTACGAGCAGTACTTC
clone_size: .; d_call: .; v_call: TRBV24-1; j_call: TRBJ2-2; cdr3_aa: CATRGVGRRGANTGELFF; cdr3_nt: TGTGCCACCCGGGGTGTCGGGCGTAGGGGAGCGAACACCGGGGAGCTGTTTTTT
clone_size: few; d_call: .; v_call: TRBV7-9; j_call: TRBJ2-1; cdr3_aa: CASSLAVGLNEQFF; cdr3_nt: TGTGCCAGCAGCTTAGCTGTGGGACTTAATGAGCAGTTCTTC
clone_size: .; d_call: .; v_call: TRBV27; j_call: TRBJ2-5; cdr3_aa: CASSLWAASQETQYF; cdr3_nt: TGTGCCAGCAGTTTATGGGCAGCCTCCCAAGAGACCCAGTACTTC
clone_size: few; d_call: .; v_call: TRBV27; j_call: TRBJ1-1; cdr3_aa: CASSLISGSTEAFF; cdr3_nt: TGTGCCAGCAGTTTAATTTCGGGGAGCACTGAAGCTTTCTTT
clone_size: many; d_call: TRBD2; v_call: TRBV18; j_call: TRBJ2-1; cdr3_aa: CASSPSGERNEQFF; cdr3_nt: TGTGCCAGCTCGCCCAGCGGGGAACGCAATGAGCAGTTCTTC
clone_size: few; d_call: TRBD1; v_call: TRBV7-9; j_call: TRBJ2-3; cdr3_aa: CASSPADRDVDTQYF; cdr3_nt: TGTGCCAGCAGCCCCGCGGACAGGGATGTAGATACGCAGTATTTT
clone_size: many; d_call: TRBD2; v_call: TRBV6-5; j_call: TRBJ2-7; cdr3_aa: CASSSPSSGSYEQYF; cdr3_nt: TGTGCCAGCAGTTCTCCGTCTAGCGGCAGCTACGAGCAGTACTTC
clone_size: few; d_call: .; v_call: TRBV6-1; j_call: TRBJ2-3; cdr3_aa: CASGGKNWVYTQYF; cdr3_nt: TGTGCCAGCGGGGGGAAAAACTGGGTTTATACGCAGTATTTT
clone_size: few; d_call: .; v_call: TRBV6-6; j_call: TRBJ1-5; cdr3_aa: CASSLIQGGSNQPQHF; cdr3_nt: TGTGCCAGCAGCCTTATACAGGGCGGCAGCAATCAGCCCCAGCATTTT
clone_size: .; d_call: .; v_call: TRBV6-5; j_call: TRBJ1-2; cdr3_aa: CASSYPGGRGGYTF; cdr3_nt: TGTGCCAGCAGTTACCCGGGGGGGAGGGGTGGCTACACCTTC
clone_size: medium-sized; d_call: .; v_call: TRBV5-1; j_call: TRBJ2-7; cdr3_aa: CASKETDMAGEQYF; cdr3_nt: TGCGCCAGCAAAGAAACGGACATGGCGGGCGAGCAGTACTTC
clone_size: many; d_call: .; v_call: TRBV6-5; j_call: TRBJ1-2; cdr3_aa: CASSSLQGRGYTF; cdr3_nt: TGTGCCAGCAGTTCCCTACAGGGACGGGGCTACACCTTC
clone_size: once; d_call: TRBD1; v_call: TRBV25-1; j_call: TRBJ2-5; cdr3_aa: CASSESWGQGRGQETQYF; cdr3_nt: TGTGCCAGCAGTGAATCCTGGGGACAGGGGAGGGGCCAAGAGACCCAGTACTTC
clone_size: medium-sized; d_call: .; v_call: TRBV29-1; j_call: TRBJ1-2; cdr3_aa: CSVEKGNYGYTF; cdr3_nt: TGCAGCGTTGAAAAGGGCAACTATGGCTACACCTTC
clone_size: .; d_call: .; v_call: TRBV6-5; j_call: TRBJ1-2; cdr3_aa: CASSLTNYGYTF; cdr3_nt: TGTGCCAGCAGCTTGACTAACTATGGCTACACCTTC
clone_size: many; d_call: .; v_call: TRBV12-3/TRBV12-4; j_call: TRBJ2-1; cdr3_aa: CASRGGRGGDEQFF; cdr3_nt: TGTGCCAGCAGGGGTGGCAGGGGTGGGGATGAGCAGTTCTTC
clone_size: .; d_call: TRBD1; v_call: TRBV27; j_call: TRBJ1-6; cdr3_aa: CASRKAGTANSPLHF; cdr3_nt: TGTGCCAGCAGAAAAGCCGGGACAGCAAATTCACCCCTCCACTTT
clone_size: medium-sized; d_call: .; v_call: TRBV12-3/TRBV12-4; j_call: TRBJ2-1; cdr3_aa: CASSFLELGEQFF; cdr3_nt: TGTGCCAGCAGTTTCCTGGAGCTAGGTGAGCAGTTCTTC
clone_size: .; d_call: .; v_call: TRBV5-6; j_call: TRBJ2-1; cdr3_aa: CASSLHINEQFF; cdr3_nt: TGTGCCAGCAGCCTCCACATCAATGAGCAGTTCTTC
clone_size: few; d_call: .; v_call: TRBV6-5; j_call: TRBJ1-2; cdr3_aa: CASSYSTGDGYTF; cdr3_nt: TGTGCCAGCAGTTACTCGACGGGGGATGGCTACACCTTC
clone_size: few; d_call: .; v_call: TRBV7-2; j_call: TRBJ2-1; cdr3_aa: CASSLVSRGDEQFF; cdr3_nt: TGTGCCAGCAGCTTAGTCTCTCGAGGCGATGAGCAGTTCTTC
clone_size: many; d_call: TRBD1; v_call: TRBV6-5; j_call: TRBJ2-7; cdr3_aa: CASSQDRGAYEQYF; cdr3_nt: TGTGCCAGCAGTCAGGACAGGGGGGCCTACGAGCAGTACTTC
clone_size: many; d_call: TRBD1; v_call: TRBV10-3; j_call: TRBJ2-1; cdr3_aa: CAIRRTGGSYEQFF; cdr3_nt: TGTGCCATCAGACGGACAGGGGGCTCATATGAGCAGTTCTTC
clone_size: .; d_call: .; v_call: TRBV6-6; j_call: TRBJ2-7; cdr3_aa: CASNTGPPYEQYF; cdr3_nt: TGTGCCAGCAATACGGGTCCCCCTTACGAGCAGTACTTC
clone_size: few; d_call: TRBD1; v_call: TRBV30; j_call: TRBJ1-1; cdr3_aa: CAWSVLGTGGEAFF; cdr3_nt: TGTGCCTGGAGTGTACTGGGGACAGGGGGTGAAGCTTTCTTT
clone_size: medium-sized; d_call: .; v_call: TRBV12-3/TRBV12-4; j_call: TRBJ2-3; cdr3_aa: CASRPTGPDTQYF; cdr3_nt: TGTGCCAGCAGACCCACAGGACCAGATACGCAGTATTTT
clone_size: medium-sized; d_call: .; v_call: TRBV19; j_call: TRBJ1-6; cdr3_aa: CASMVPGVGSPLHF; cdr3_nt: TGTGCCAGTATGGTTCCCGGGGTAGGATCACCCCTCCACTTT